This is a list of T cell receptor beta chains from one sample in a study of cytomegalovirus exposure and HLA in healthy donors. This table comes from immunoSEQ multiplex PCR, and its TCRdb copy is limited to in-frame clones, with some not included. The repertoire holds 150,000 to 180,000 clones, with roughly 74% as singletons. The sequencing sample was made of PBMCs. The receptors were gathered from a man younger than 30 in good health and CMV-seronegative. CDR3s include the opening cysteine and the closing phenylalanine or tryptophan. D genes are given only for firm matches. Part of the rows lack a size; the others show once, few, many or a class for expanded clones.

J,D,size,V,length,DNA,CDR3
TRBJ2-5,TRBD2,.,TRBV4-1,15,TGCGCCAGCAGGGCAATAGCGGGAGAACAAGAGACCCAGTACTTC,CASRAIAGEQETQYF
TRBJ1-1,.,few,TRBV9,14,TGTGCCAGCAGCGTTGATGCCACTTGGACTGAAGCTTTCTTT,CASSVDATWTEAFF
TRBJ1-3,.,.,TRBV10-1,18,TGCGCCAGCAGAGTAGAGAGACCCACAGCACCCTCTGGAAACACCATATATTTT,CASRVERPTAPSGNTIYF
TRBJ2-7,TRBD2,.,TRBV5-1,15,TGCGCCAGCAGCTACAACGGCGGGGGGATCTACGAGCAGTACTTC,CASSYNGGGIYEQYF
TRBJ2-1,TRBD1,.,TRBV11-1,15,TGTGCCAGCAGCTTAGTTTGGGACAGGGTCAATGAGCAGTTCTTC,CASSLVWDRVNEQFF
TRBJ1-3,TRBD1,.,TRBV7-2,16,TGTGCCAGCAGCGTATTTCAGGGGGCCTCTGGAAACACCATATATTTT,CASSVFQGASGNTIYF
TRBJ1-6,TRBD1,few,TRBV5-6,17,TGTGCCAGCAGCCTCAACGGAATGACAGGGGAGTATTCACCCCTCCACTTT,CASSLNGMTGEYSPLHF
TRBJ1-1,.,.,TRBV27,14,TGTGCCAGCAAGGGCAGGGGTGAAAACACTGAAGCTTTCTTT,CASKGRGENTEAFF
TRBJ1-5,.,.,TRBV5-1,13,TGCGCCAGCAGCCAGGACAGTAACCAGCCCCAGCATTTT,CASSQDSNQPQHF
TRBJ2-3,.,.,TRBV4-1,16,TGCGCCAGCAGCCAGCTGAAGGGACTGAGCACAGATACGCAGTATTTT,CASSQLKGLSTDTQYF
TRBJ2-6,.,few,TRBV10-3,19,TGTGCCATCAGTGAGACGGACAGAGCCGACTTCTCTGGGGCCAACGTCCTGACTTTC,CAISETDRADFSGANVLTF
TRBJ1-1,TRBD1,.,TRBV4-1,15,TGCGCCAGCAGCCAGCAACAGGGGTTGAACACTGAAGCTTTCTTT,CASSQQQGLNTEAFF
TRBJ1-1,TRBD1,few,TRBV7-8,14,TGTGCCAGCAGCCGGACAGGGATGGGCACTGAAGCTTTCTTT,CASSRTGMGTEAFF
TRBJ2-5,.,.,TRBV4-1,14,TGCGCCAGCAGCCAAACCGACACGCAAGAGACCCAGTACTTC,CASSQTDTQETQYF
TRBJ1-1,.,.,TRBV7-2,14,TGTGCCAGCAGCTCTGCTGGAGGGCACACTGAAGCTTTCTTT,CASSSAGGHTEAFF
TRBJ2-7,TRBD1,.,TRBV27,13,TGTGCCAGCAGTTTGACAGGGCCCTACGAGCAGTACTTC,CASSLTGPYEQYF
TRBJ2-7,TRBD1,.,TRBV28,14,TGTGCCACCGGAACGGGACAGGGACCTTACGAGCAGTACTTC,CATGTGQGPYEQYF
TRBJ1-2,.,.,TRBV4-1,15,TGCGCCAGCAGCCAAGACAGCGGAGCCTTCTATGGCTACACCTTC,CASSQDSGAFYGYTF
TRBJ2-7,.,.,TRBV30,14,TGTGCCTGGAGTGTAGCAGGGGTTAGCCACGAGCAGTACTTC,CAWSVAGVSHEQYF